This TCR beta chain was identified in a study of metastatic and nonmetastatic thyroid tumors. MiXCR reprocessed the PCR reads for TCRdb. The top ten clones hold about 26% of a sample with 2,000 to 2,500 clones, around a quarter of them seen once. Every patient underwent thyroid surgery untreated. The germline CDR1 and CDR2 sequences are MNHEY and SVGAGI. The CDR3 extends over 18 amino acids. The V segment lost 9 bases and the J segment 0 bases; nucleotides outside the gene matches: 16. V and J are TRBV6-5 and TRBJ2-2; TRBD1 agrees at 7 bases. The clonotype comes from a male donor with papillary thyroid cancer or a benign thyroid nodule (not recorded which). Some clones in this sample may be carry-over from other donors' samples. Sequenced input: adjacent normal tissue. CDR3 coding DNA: TGTGCCAGGCGACAGGGTCCCCAGGGCTGTGCGAACACCGGGGAGCTGTTTTTT. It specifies CARRQGPQGCANTGELFF.